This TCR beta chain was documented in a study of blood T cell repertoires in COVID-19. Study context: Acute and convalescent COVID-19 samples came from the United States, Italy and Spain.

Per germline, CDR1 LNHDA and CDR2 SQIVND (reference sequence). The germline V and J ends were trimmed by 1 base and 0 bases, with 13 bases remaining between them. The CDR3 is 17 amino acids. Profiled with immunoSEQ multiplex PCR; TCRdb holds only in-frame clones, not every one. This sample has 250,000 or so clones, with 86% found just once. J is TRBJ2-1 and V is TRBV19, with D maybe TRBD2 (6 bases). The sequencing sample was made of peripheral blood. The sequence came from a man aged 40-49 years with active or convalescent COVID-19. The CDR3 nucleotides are TGTGCCAGTAGTATAGTTAGCGGAAAAAACTCCTACAATGAGCAGTTCTTC. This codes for CASSIVSGKNSYNEQFF.